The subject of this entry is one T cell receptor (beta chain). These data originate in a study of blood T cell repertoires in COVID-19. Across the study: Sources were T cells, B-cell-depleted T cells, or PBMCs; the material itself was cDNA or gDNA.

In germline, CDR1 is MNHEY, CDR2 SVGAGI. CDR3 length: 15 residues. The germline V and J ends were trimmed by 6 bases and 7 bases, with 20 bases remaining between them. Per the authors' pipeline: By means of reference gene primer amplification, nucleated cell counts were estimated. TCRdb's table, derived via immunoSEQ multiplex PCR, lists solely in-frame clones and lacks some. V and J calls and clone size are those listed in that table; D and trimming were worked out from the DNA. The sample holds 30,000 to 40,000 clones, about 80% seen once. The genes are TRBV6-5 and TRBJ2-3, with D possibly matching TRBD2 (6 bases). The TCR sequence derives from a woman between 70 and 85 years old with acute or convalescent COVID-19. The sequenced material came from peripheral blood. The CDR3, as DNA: TGTGCCAGCAGCAACTTCGGGGCCGCGGGAAATACGCAGTATTTT. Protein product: CASSNFGAAGNTQYF.